These T cell receptor beta chains were read from a single sample in a study of blood T cell repertoires in COVID-19. Clones were read by immunoSEQ multiplex PCR, and TCRdb kept only the in-frame ones, dropping some. The sample has hundreds of thousands of clones; approximately 83% are singletons. Sequenced material: peripheral blood. Receptor source: a woman older than 75 with acute or convalescent COVID-19. The CDR3 runs from the conserved cysteine through the conserved F or W. The order of the fields is clone size, D gene, V gene, J gene, CDR3 protein, CDR3 DNA. D genes are given only for firm matches. Clone size is not always given. Where it is, it says once, few, many or a class for expanded clones.

clone size: NA
D gene: TRBD1
V gene: TRBV14
J gene: TRBJ2-3
CDR3 protein: CASSPYDRVQYF
CDR3 DNA: TGTGCCAGCAGCCCCTATGACAGGGTTCAGTATTTT

clone size: once
D gene: TRBD2
V gene: TRBV9
J gene: TRBJ2-5
CDR3 protein: CASSVLGSGGTETQYF
CDR3 DNA: TGTGCCAGCAGCGTATTAGGTAGCGGGGGGACAGAGACCCAGTACTTC

clone size: once
D gene: NA
V gene: TRBV5-4
J gene: TRBJ1-2
CDR3 protein: CASAAGSNYGYTF
CDR3 DNA: TGTGCCAGCGCGGCAGGGTCTAACTATGGCTACACCTTC

clone size: NA
D gene: TRBD1
V gene: TRBV12-5
J gene: TRBJ1-1
CDR3 protein: CASGLESGGTSNTEAFF
CDR3 DNA: TGTGCTAGTGGTTTGGAGTCAGGGGGCACCTCCAACACTGAAGCTTTCTTT

clone size: NA
D gene: TRBD1
V gene: TRBV6-5
J gene: TRBJ2-3
CDR3 protein: CASSRDSSTDTQYF
CDR3 DNA: TGTGCCAGCAGTCGGGACAGTAGCACAGATACGCAGTATTTT

clone size: NA
D gene: NA
V gene: TRBV19
J gene: TRBJ1-5
CDR3 protein: CASSIDAGLGNQPQHF
CDR3 DNA: TGTGCCAGTAGTATAGATGCCGGACTGGGGAATCAGCCCCAGCATTTT

clone size: NA
D gene: NA
V gene: TRBV5-4
J gene: TRBJ2-5
CDR3 protein: CASSPPDRNQGETQYF
CDR3 DNA: TGTGCCAGCAGCCCCCCGGACAGAAATCAAGGAGAGACCCAGTACTTC

clone size: NA
D gene: NA
V gene: TRBV18
J gene: TRBJ2-5
CDR3 protein: CASSPGWPGVGTQYF
CDR3 DNA: TGTGCCAGCTCACCAGGTTGGCCGGGAGTTGGGACCCAGTACTTC

clone size: NA
D gene: TRBD2
V gene: TRBV7-3
J gene: TRBJ2-3
CDR3 protein: CASSFSGGHTDTQYF
CDR3 DNA: TGTGCCAGCAGCTTCAGCGGGGGCCACACAGATACGCAGTATTTT

clone size: NA
D gene: NA
V gene: TRBV30
J gene: TRBJ1-1
CDR3 protein: CAWSALRNTEAFF
CDR3 DNA: TGTGCCTGGAGCGCTCTTAGGAACACTGAAGCTTTCTTT

clone size: once
D gene: NA
V gene: TRBV6-5
J gene: TRBJ1-1
CDR3 protein: CASTREAEAFF
CDR3 DNA: TGTGCCAGCACCAGGGAGGCTGAAGCTTTCTTT

clone size: many
D gene: NA
V gene: TRBV6-6
J gene: TRBJ1-1
CDR3 protein: CASSSLEAFF
CDR3 DNA: TGTGCCAGCAGTTCTCTTGAAGCTTTCTTT

clone size: NA
D gene: TRBD2
V gene: TRBV10-2
J gene: TRBJ2-1
CDR3 protein: CASNGLTSGGDNEQFF
CDR3 DNA: TGCGCCAGCAATGGACTCACTAGCGGGGGTGACAATGAGCAGTTCTTC

clone size: NA
D gene: TRBD1
V gene: TRBV5-8
J gene: TRBJ1-5
CDR3 protein: CASSQTGVISNQPQHF
CDR3 DNA: TGTGCCAGCAGCCAAACAGGGGTCATAAGCAATCAGCCCCAGCATTTT

clone size: NA
D gene: NA
V gene: TRBV3-1/TRBV3-2
J gene: TRBJ1-1
CDR3 protein: CASSQSPGVNTEAFF
CDR3 DNA: TGTGCCAGCAGCCAATCCCCAGGGGTAAACACTGAAGCTTTCTTT

clone size: NA
D gene: TRBD1
V gene: TRBV2
J gene: TRBJ2-7
CDR3 protein: CASTRDRGNEQYF
CDR3 DNA: TGTGCCAGCACCCGGGACAGGGGCAACGAGCAGTACTTC

clone size: NA
D gene: NA
V gene: TRBV15
J gene: TRBJ1-1
CDR3 protein: CATGTDSNTEAFF
CDR3 DNA: TGTGCCACCGGCACAGACAGTAACACTGAAGCTTTCTTT

clone size: NA
D gene: NA
V gene: TRBV18
J gene: TRBJ1-1
CDR3 protein: CASSPGAVAEAFF
CDR3 DNA: TGTGCCAGCTCACCAGGGGCTGTAGCTGAAGCTTTCTTT

clone size: NA
D gene: NA
V gene: TRBV2
J gene: TRBJ1-2
CDR3 protein: CASSLRPRDGYTF
CDR3 DNA: TGTGCCAGCAGTCTCCGGCCCCGGGATGGCTACACCTTC

clone size: few
D gene: NA
V gene: TRBV19
J gene: TRBJ2-2
CDR3 protein: CASSTQGKTGELFF
CDR3 DNA: TGTGCCAGTAGTACGCAGGGTAAAACCGGGGAGCTGTTTTTT

clone size: NA
D gene: NA
V gene: TRBV7-8
J gene: TRBJ1-6
CDR3 protein: CASSPRGAGSYNSPLHF
CDR3 DNA: TGTGCCAGCAGCCCGCGGGGGGCGGGCTCCTATAATTCACCCCTCCACTTT

clone size: NA
D gene: TRBD1
V gene: TRBV12-3/TRBV12-4
J gene: TRBJ1-1
CDR3 protein: CASSSTGGTEAFF
CDR3 DNA: TGTGCCAGCAGTTCAACAGGGGGCACTGAAGCTTTCTTT

clone size: NA
D gene: NA
V gene: TRBV29-1
J gene: TRBJ1-1
CDR3 protein: CSVSWYMNTEAFF
CDR3 DNA: TGCAGCGTCTCTTGGTACATGAACACTGAAGCTTTCTTT

clone size: NA
D gene: NA
V gene: TRBV6-5
J gene: TRBJ1-1
CDR3 protein: CASRDLITEAFF
CDR3 DNA: TGTGCCAGCAGAGACTTAATCACTGAAGCTTTCTTT

clone size: NA
D gene: TRBD2
V gene: TRBV9
J gene: TRBJ2-1
CDR3 protein: CASTQGLAPYNEQFF
CDR3 DNA: TGTGCCAGCACGCAGGGACTAGCGCCCTACAATGAGCAGTTCTTC

clone size: NA
D gene: TRBD2
V gene: TRBV2
J gene: TRBJ2-2
CDR3 protein: CASRASGGARRNTGELFF
CDR3 DNA: TGTGCCAGCAGAGCTAGCGGGGGAGCCCGCCGGAACACCGGGGAGCTGTTTTTT

clone size: NA
D gene: NA
V gene: TRBV11-2
J gene: TRBJ1-1
CDR3 protein: CASSPLRSMNTEAFF
CDR3 DNA: TGTGCCAGCAGCCCCCTGCGGAGCATGAACACTGAAGCTTTCTTT

clone size: NA
D gene: NA
V gene: TRBV5-1
J gene: TRBJ1-1
CDR3 protein: CASSLGAKLNTEAFF
CDR3 DNA: TGCGCCAGCAGCTTGGGGGCCAAATTGAACACTGAAGCTTTCTTT

clone size: NA
D gene: NA
V gene: TRBV6-2/TRBV6-3
J gene: TRBJ1-5
CDR3 protein: CASSYPLGGPPNQPQHF
CDR3 DNA: TGTGCCAGCAGTTACCCCCTAGGGGGACCCCCAAATCAGCCCCAGCATTTT

clone size: NA
D gene: NA
V gene: TRBV15
J gene: TRBJ2-7
CDR3 protein: CATSRDRGYEQYF
CDR3 DNA: TGTGCCACCAGCAGAGATCGGGGCTACGAGCAGTACTTC

clone size: NA
D gene: TRBD2
V gene: TRBV13
J gene: TRBJ2-3
CDR3 protein: CASSRFKPGLAGRTDTQYF
CDR3 DNA: TGTGCCAGCAGCCGATTTAAGCCGGGACTAGCGGGGAGAACAGATACGCAGTATTTT

clone size: few
D gene: NA
V gene: TRBV18
J gene: TRBJ1-4
CDR3 protein: CASSRLGTSGGEKLFF
CDR3 DNA: TGTGCCAGCTCACGGCTTGGGACATCAGGAGGTGAAAAACTGTTTTTT

clone size: few
D gene: NA
V gene: TRBV19
J gene: TRBJ1-1
CDR3 protein: CASSGKQGNTEAFF
CDR3 DNA: TGTGCCAGTAGTGGGAAACAGGGGAACACTGAAGCTTTCTTT

clone size: few
D gene: NA
V gene: TRBV15
J gene: TRBJ2-5
CDR3 protein: CATSTRRGFQETQYF
CDR3 DNA: TGTGCCACCAGCACCCGTAGGGGTTTCCAAGAGACCCAGTACTTC

clone size: NA
D gene: NA
V gene: TRBV28
J gene: TRBJ1-6
CDR3 protein: CASSFPAGSISPLHF
CDR3 DNA: TGTGCCAGCAGTTTCCCCGCGGGATCAATTTCACCCCTCCACTTT

clone size: NA
D gene: NA
V gene: TRBV20-1
J gene: TRBJ1-5
CDR3 protein: CSASPRGNQPQHF
CDR3 DNA: TGCAGTGCTAGTCCCAGGGGCAATCAGCCCCAGCATTTT

clone size: NA
D gene: NA
V gene: TRBV5-1
J gene: TRBJ2-1
CDR3 protein: CASSSTQGKYNEQFF
CDR3 DNA: TGCGCCAGCAGCTCGACTCAGGGGAAATACAATGAGCAGTTCTTC

clone size: NA
D gene: TRBD1
V gene: TRBV11-2
J gene: TRBJ2-7
CDR3 protein: CASSSRQGYNEQYF
CDR3 DNA: TGTGCCAGCAGCTCCCGACAGGGGTACAACGAGCAGTACTTC

clone size: NA
D gene: NA
V gene: TRBV5-4
J gene: TRBJ2-3
CDR3 protein: CASSGGDKGGNTQYF
CDR3 DNA: TGTGCCAGCAGCGGGGGGGACAAGGGAGGGAATACGCAGTATTTT

clone size: NA
D gene: NA
V gene: TRBV28
J gene: TRBJ2-7
CDR3 protein: CASSHSQGHEQYF
CDR3 DNA: TGTGCCAGCAGTCACTCTCAGGGCCACGAGCAGTACTTC

clone size: once
D gene: TRBD1
V gene: TRBV30
J gene: TRBJ2-5
CDR3 protein: CAWGTGKQETQYF
CDR3 DNA: TGTGCCTGGGGGACAGGAAAGCAAGAGACCCAGTACTTC

clone size: once
D gene: NA
V gene: TRBV5-1
J gene: TRBJ2-3
CDR3 protein: CASSFTGMDTQYF
CDR3 DNA: TGCGCCAGCAGCTTTACAGGGATGGATACGCAGTATTTT

clone size: once
D gene: TRBD1
V gene: TRBV5-4
J gene: TRBJ1-2
CDR3 protein: CASSSTAPGQGSGYTF
CDR3 DNA: TGTGCCAGCAGCTCCACAGCACCGGGACAGGGGTCTGGCTACACCTTC

clone size: NA
D gene: NA
V gene: TRBV6-4
J gene: TRBJ1-2
CDR3 protein: CASKPTGGNYGYTF
CDR3 DNA: TGTGCCAGCAAGCCCACCGGAGGGAACTATGGCTACACCTTC

clone size: NA
D gene: NA
V gene: TRBV19
J gene: TRBJ2-2
CDR3 protein: CASSSWQGNTGELFF
CDR3 DNA: TGTGCCAGTAGTTCTTGGCAGGGGAACACCGGGGAGCTGTTTTTT

clone size: NA
D gene: NA
V gene: TRBV5-6
J gene: TRBJ2-2
CDR3 protein: CASSTLSTGTNTGELFF
CDR3 DNA: TGTGCCAGCAGCACCCTCTCGACAGGAACGAACACCGGGGAGCTGTTTTTT

clone size: NA
D gene: NA
V gene: TRBV5-1
J gene: TRBJ2-1
CDR3 protein: CASSELPSYNEQFF
CDR3 DNA: TGCGCCAGCTCTGAACTGCCGTCCTACAATGAGCAGTTCTTC

clone size: NA
D gene: NA
V gene: TRBV2
J gene: TRBJ2-5
CDR3 protein: CASSVSRNKETQYF
CDR3 DNA: TGTGCCAGCAGTGTTTCCAGGAATAAAGAGACCCAGTACTTC

clone size: NA
D gene: TRBD1
V gene: TRBV11-1
J gene: TRBJ2-4
CDR3 protein: CASSLGQGTKNIQYF
CDR3 DNA: TGTGCCAGCAGCTTAGGACAGGGTACCAAAAACATTCAGTACTTC

clone size: once
D gene: NA
V gene: TRBV12-1
J gene: TRBJ1-2
CDR3 protein: CASSFGPSYTF
CDR3 DNA: TGTGCCAGCAGCTTTGGGCCGAGCTACACCTTC

clone size: NA
D gene: NA
V gene: TRBV5-1
J gene: TRBJ1-1
CDR3 protein: CASSLVGQLNTEAFF
CDR3 DNA: TGCGCCAGCAGCTTGGTGGGCCAGTTGAACACTGAAGCTTTCTTT